This TCR beta chain came from a study of neurological immune-mediated disorders. TCRdb reanalysed the 5' RACE reads using MiXCR and keeps one entry per CDR3 protein. Of 48,000 or so distinct CDR3 sequences in the sample, around 10% were seen once. Trimming cost V 2 bases and J 2 bases; bases outside gene matches: 5. In germline, CDR1 is SGHDT, CDR2 YYEEEE. The CDR3 sequence is 16 residues long. The table lists this clonotype with many counts. The sequence was collected from a woman aged 40-49 years with HTLV-1-associated myelopathy (HAM/TSP). The sample taken for sequencing was PBMCs. The chain carries TRBV5-6 and TRBJ2-2, with 8 positions matching TRBD1. The CDR3 region is CASSFGQGANTGELFF. CDR3 in DNA: TGTGCCAGCAGCTTCGGTCAGGGGGCTAACACCGGGGAGCTGTTTTTT. Full variable domain (rest looked up from reference TRBV5-6 and TRBJ2-2): DAGVTQSPTHLIKTRGQQVTLRCSPKSGHDTVSWYQQALGQGPQFIFQYYEEEERQRGNFPDRFSGHQFPNYSSELNVNALLLGDSALYLCASSFGQGANTGELFFGEGSRLTVL.